The rows below give T cell receptor beta chains drawn from one sample of a study of blood T cell repertoires in COVID-19. Some clones are missing from TCRdb's copy, which holds only in-frame ones; the method was immunoSEQ multiplex PCR. The sample yields more than 200,000 clones, roughly 84% seen once. The sequencing input was peripheral blood. The receptors derive from a woman in her forties who had recovered from COVID-19. The CDR3 runs from the conserved cysteine through the conserved F or W. Each record gives: clone size, D gene, V gene, J gene, CDR3 DNA, CDR3 protein. The D gene is left open where the match is weak. Size is stated for part of the rows, as once, few or many counts, or as a class when the clone is expanded.

>-|TRBD1|TRBV7-6|TRBJ2-2
TGTGCCAGCAGCTTAGATCTAGTACAGGGGGACACCGGGGAGCTGTTTTTT
CASSLDLVQGDTGELFF
>-|TRBD1|TRBV19|TRBJ2-1
TGTGCCTCCCGGGACAGGGGAAGCGATGAGCAGTTCTTC
CASRDRGSDEQFF
>-|-|TRBV12-5|TRBJ1-1
TGTGCTAGTGGTTTGTCCCCGGAAGGGGGAGAAGCTTTCTTT
CASGLSPEGGEAFF
>-|-|TRBV7-2|TRBJ2-5
TGTGCCAGCAGCCGCCTGGACAGACAAGAGACCCAGTACTTC
CASSRLDRQETQYF
>-|TRBD1|TRBV6-1|TRBJ1-2
TGTGCCAGCAGTGAAGACCGAGGACAGGGGGGTAACTATGGCTACACCTTC
CASSEDRGQGGNYGYTF
>-|TRBD2|TRBV4-3|TRBJ2-2
TGCGCCAGCAGCCAAGTACGGGGGGGGTTAAACACCGGGGAGCTGTTTTTT
CASSQVRGGLNTGELFF
>-|-|TRBV19|TRBJ2-7
TGTGCCAGTAGTATTCGTGCAGGCTCCTACGAGCAGTACTTC
CASSIRAGSYEQYF
>-|TRBD1|TRBV28|TRBJ1-4
TGTGCCAGCAGTACCGGACAGGGAGAAAAACTGTTTTTT
CASSTGQGEKLFF
>-|-|TRBV10-1|TRBJ2-5
TGCGCCAGCAGTGATTCTGGGCACCAAGAGACCCAGTACTTC
CASSDSGHQETQYF
>-|-|TRBV5-4|TRBJ1-6
TGTGCCAGCAGCCCCGACAGAAATAATTCACCCCTCCACTTT
CASSPDRNNSPLHF
>-|-|TRBV7-3|TRBJ1-2
TGTGCCAGCAGCTTAATGGGGGGAGGCTATGGCTACACCTTC
CASSLMGGGYGYTF
>-|TRBD1|TRBV4-3|TRBJ1-1
TGCGCCAGCAGCCAAGGATCTGACAGGGTAGGGACTGAAGCTTTCTTT
CASSQGSDRVGTEAFF
>-|-|TRBV2|TRBJ1-1
TGTGCCAGCAGTGCTGCGGGGGGAGAGACTGAAGCTTTCTTT
CASSAAGGETEAFF
>-|-|TRBV28|TRBJ1-2
TGTGCCAGCACGATGATAGGAACAGGAGGGCATGGCTACACCTTC
CASTMIGTGGHGYTF
>-|-|TRBV4-3|TRBJ1-2
TGCGCCAGCAGCCAAGACGTGATACTGACAGACACTAACTATGGCTACACCTTC
CASSQDVILTDTNYGYTF
>-|TRBD1|TRBV5-4|TRBJ2-5
TGTGCCAGCAGCACGGACAGGGGTGCAACTGAGACCCAGTACTTC
CASSTDRGATETQYF
>once|TRBD1|TRBV11-2|TRBJ1-1
TGTGCCAGCAGTTTAGGACAGGGTCGTACTGAAGCTTTCTTT
CASSLGQGRTEAFF
>-|TRBD1|TRBV24-1|TRBJ2-7
TGTGCCACCAGTGAAGGGACAGGGGGTTTGGACGAGCAGTACTTC
CATSEGTGGLDEQYF